Following are 26 T cell receptor beta chains from one sample sequenced in a study of blood T cell repertoires in COVID-19. Method: immunoSEQ multiplex PCR; TCRdb's copy keeps in-frame clones and lacks some. The repertoire has approximately 200,000 clones, approximately 90% of them found once; the top ten carry 0.95% to 1.3%. The sequenced sample consisted of peripheral blood. The origin of the receptors is a young man with acute or convalescent COVID-19.

V is TRBV30 and J is TRBJ2-2; 7 bases match TRBD2. V was pared by 0 bases and J by 6 bases, with 1 base of the junction left unmatched. The CDR3 spans 13 residues. Looked up from germline, CDR1 is GTSNPN and CDR2 is SVGIG (reference sequence). CDR3 in DNA: TGTGCCTGGAGTGTACTAGCGCCCGGGGAGCTGTTTTTT. Its translation is CAWSVLAPGELFF.

The chain has TRBV7-8 and TRBJ1-6, with a weak D call TRBD1 (5 bases). Per the germline V gene, CDR1 is SGHVS and CDR2 is FQNEAQ. The CDR3 has 15 amino acids. The germline V and J ends were trimmed by 2 bases and 10 bases, with 15 bases remaining between them. Written as DNA, the CDR3 is TGTGCCAGCAGCTTATATCGTCAGGGTATGTCACCCCTCCACTTT. Encoded protein: CASSLYRQGMSPLHF.

This clone has more than one count but fewer than ten. The chain uses TRBV28 and TRBJ1-5; D is possibly TRBD1 (6 bases). The germline CDR1 and CDR2 sequences are MDHEN and SYDVKM. V lost 6 bases and J 7 bases, leaving 25 bases between the germline ends. The CDR3 is 17 residues long. CDR3 sequence: CASRLRGGRARGQPQHF. CDR3 nucleotide sequence: TGTGCCAGCAGACTTCGGGGGGGCAGGGCGAGAGGGCAGCCCCAGCATTTT.

The sample holds a few counts of this clone. The chain employs TRBV3-1 (or the pseudogene TRBV3-2) and TRBJ1-2; D might be TRBD1 (6 bases). Trimming took off 1 base at V and 8 bases at J, with 8 bases between the two ends. CDR1 and CDR2 from the germline V gene are LGHDT and YNNKEL (reference sequence). The length of the CDR3 is 12 residues. Here the CDR3 reads CASSQVRGGYTF. CDR3 sequence (DNA): TGTGCCAGCAGCCAAGTCAGGGGAGGCTACACCTTC.

V and J are TRBV19 and TRBJ2-3; 8 nucleotides match TRBD2. The V segment lost 5 bases and the J segment 4 bases; nucleotides outside the gene matches: 11. This CDR3 spans 16 amino acids. CDR1 is LNHDA, CDR2 SQIVND, per germline (reference sequence). For the CDR3, the DNA is TGTGCCAGTAGTTCCCCGAGGGCGGGGGGAGCAGATACGCAGTATTTT. Its protein product is CASSSPRAGGADTQYF.

V is TRBV7-8 and J is TRBJ2-5, with D perhaps matching TRBD2 (5 bases). CDR3 length: 13 amino acids. Germline CDR1 SGHVS, CDR2 FQNEAQ. V lost 4 bases and J 5 bases, leaving 11 bases between the germline ends. The CDR3 DNA reads TGTGCCAGCAGCTACTTCACGGGGGAGACCCAGTACTTC. Translation: CASSYFTGETQYF.

This sequence joins TRBV7-2 and TRBJ2-1; D gene ambiguous. Germline V lookup: CDR1 SGHTA, CDR2 FQGNSA. V lost 1 base and J lost 0, with 7 bases in between. The CDR3 loop spans 15 amino acids. The CDR3, as DNA: TGTGCCAGCAGCTTAGAAACTTTCTCCTACAATGAGCAGTTCTTC. Translating it yields CASSLETFSYNEQFF.

The chain has TRBV11-1 and TRBJ2-2, with D uncertain. Between the trimmed V and J ends, which lost 4 bases and 2 bases, there was a span of 5 bases. Per the germline V gene, CDR1 is SGHAT and CDR2 is FQDESV (reference sequence). The CDR3 is 13 residues long. The CDR3 spells CASSWANTGELFF. The CDR3 DNA reads TGTGCCAGCAGCTGGGCCAACACCGGGGAGCTGTTTTTT.

The gene calls are TRBV2 and TRBJ2-6; no clear D gene. CDR3 length: 15 amino acids. Deletions cut 4 bases from V and 0 bases from J, with 7 bases between. CDR1 SNHLY and CDR2 FYNNEI come from the germline V gene. CDR3 sequence (DNA): TGTGCCAGCAGTGTCCTCGTCTCTGGGGCCAACGTCCTGACTTTC. This encodes CASSVLVSGANVLTF.

CDR3 nucleotide sequence: TGTGCCAGCAGCCCATTTATGGGGGGTTTCAATCAGCCCCAGCATTTT. This codes for CASSPFMGGFNQPQHF. This rearrangement joins TRBV28 to TRBJ1-5; TRBD1 is a possible D gene (5 bases). Germline V CDR1 and CDR2: MDHEN, SYDVKM. The CDR3 is 16 residues long. With 6 bases removed from V and 3 bases from J, the gap between germline ends came to 18 bases. The full variable domain, its missing parts supplied by reference TRBV28 and TRBJ1-5, is DVKVTQSSRYLVKRTGEKVFLECVQDMDHENMFWYRQDPGLGLRLIYFSYDVKMKEKGDIPEGYSVSREKKERFSLILESASTNQTSMYLCASSPFMGGFNQPQHFGDGTRLSIL.

The chain uses TRBV30 and TRBJ2-3; tentative D call: TRBD1 (5 bases). Germline values: CDR1 GTSNPN, CDR2 SVGIG (reference sequence). The CDR3 runs 15 residues. Trimming left V 0 bases short and J 0 bases short, with 10 bases between. CDR3 coding DNA: TGTGCCTGGAGTGTACACAAGGGGAGCACAGATACGCAGTATTTT. It translates to CAWSVHKGSTDTQYF.

The chain employs TRBV10-2 and TRBJ2-7, with D perhaps matching TRBD2 (6 bases). V was trimmed by 8 bases and J by 1 base, leaving 6 bases between them. The length of the CDR3 is 11 residues. Germline CDR1 reads WSHSY; CDR2 reads SAAADI. The CDR3 sequence is CASGGSYEQYF. The CDR3 coding sequence is TGCGCCAGCGGGGGGTCCTACGAGCAGTACTTC.

This clone came up a few times. V usage is TRBV6-1 and J usage is TRBJ2-2, with D possibly being TRBD1 (5 bases). The CDR3 has 13 amino acids. Germline V gene lookup returns CDR1 MNHNS and CDR2 SASEGT. V was trimmed by 5 bases and J by 6 bases, leaving 10 bases between them. CDR3 coding DNA: TGTGCCAGCAGTCAAGGGGCACCCGGGGAGCTGTTTTTT. Translated, it gives CASSQGAPGELFF.

This chain links TRBV18 with TRBJ2-5; D gene unclear. The CDR3 is 12 amino acids. V was trimmed by 0 bases and J by 4 bases, leaving 3 bases between them. In germline, CDR1 is KGHSH, CDR2 LQKENI. The DNA for the CDR3 is TGTGCCAGCTCACCACCGGCAGAGACCCAGTACTTC. Translated, it gives CASSPPAETQYF.

DNA for the CDR3: TGTGCCAGTAGCCCACACGGGACAGGGGGTATGAACACTGAAGCTTTCTTT. It is translated as CASSPHGTGGMNTEAFF. This chain joins TRBV19 and TRBJ1-1; 11 nucleotides match TRBD1. After removal of 6 bases from V and 0 bases from J, the junction contained 9 bases not matched to a gene. Germline V CDR1 and CDR2: LNHDA, SQIVND (reference sequence). The CDR3 runs 17 residues. Complete variable domain (other parts from reference TRBV19 and TRBJ1-1): DGGITQSPKYLFRKEGQNVTLSCEQNLNHDAMYWYRQDPGQGLRLIYYSQIVNDFQKGDIAEGYSVSREKKESFPLTVTSAQKNPTAFYLCASSPHGTGGMNTEAFFGQGTRLTVV.

This chain uses TRBV30 with TRBJ2-6; a possible D gene is TRBD1 (5 bases). The CDR3 has 14 amino acids. V lost 2 bases, J lost 2 bases, and 7 bases lay in between. Looked up from germline, CDR1 is GTSNPN and CDR2 is SVGIG (reference sequence). CDR3 nucleotides: TGTGCCTGGAGTACAGGTACTGGGGCCAACGTCCTGACTTTC. Amino acids: CAWSTGTGANVLTF.

The rearrangement uses TRBV7-3 and TRBJ2-5; a possible D gene is TRBD2 (5 bases). The V and J ends lost 0 bases and 4 bases respectively, with 15 bases between them. Germline V CDR1 and CDR2: SGHTA, FQGTGA. This CDR3 comprises 16 residues. CDR3 amino acids: CASSLTLASSGETQYF. The CDR3 DNA reads as TGTGCCAGCAGCTTAACTCTAGCTTCTAGTGGAGAGACCCAGTACTTC.

The V call is TRBV29-1, the J call TRBJ2-3; D is undetermined. V gave up 4 bases and J gave up 3 bases, with 5 bases separating them. The germline CDR1 and CDR2 sequences are SQVTM and ANQGSEA. The CDR3 is made up of 11 amino acids. The CDR3 coding sequence is TGCAGCGTTGTACAGACAGATACGCAGTATTTT. Its protein is CSVVQTDTQYF.

V is TRBV9 and J is TRBJ2-7, with 10 nucleotides matching TRBD2. Germline CDR1 is SGDLS and CDR2 is YYNGEE. The length of the CDR3 is 16 residues. Trimming removed 5 bases from V and 6 bases from J; junction bases left unmatched: 14. The CDR3 DNA follows: TGTGCCAGCAGTGCGGGGCCGGCTAGCGGGGGCCTCGAGCAGTACTTC. Translated, it gives CASSAGPASGGLEQYF.

This clone was counted only a few times. The V call is TRBV9, the J call TRBJ2-1; possibly TRBD1 for D (5 bases). The CDR3 is 13 amino acids. Trimming removed 1 base at V and 6 bases at J, with 8 bases between. Per the germline V gene, CDR1 is SGDLS and CDR2 is YYNGEE. The CDR3 nucleotides read TGTGCCAGCAGCGTATCGGACACCAATGAGCAGTTCTTC. Translation: CASSVSDTNEQFF.

The J gene is TRBJ2-1, the V gene TRBV7-3, with 12 bases aligning to TRBD1. The germline gives CDR1 SGHTA, CDR2 FQGTGA. The CDR3 runs 16 residues. The V segment lost 1 base and the J segment 7 bases; nucleotides outside the gene matches: 5. The CDR3 region has the DNA TGTGCCAGCAGCTTAATGGGACAGGGGGCTTCTAATGAGCAGTTCTTC. It codes for CASSLMGQGASNEQFF.

The chain has TRBV7-2 and TRBJ2-1; TRBD1 might be the D (5 bases). The germline gives CDR1 SGHTA, CDR2 FQGNSA. The CDR3 is 13 residues long. Trimming removed 5 bases at V and 10 bases at J, with 15 bases between. Here the CDR3 reads CASSTNGRTEQFF. The CDR3 region has the DNA TGTGCCAGCAGCACCAACGGACGGACAGAGCAGTTCTTC.

The chain carries TRBV19 and TRBJ2-1; 9 bases agree with TRBD2. The V and J ends lost 3 bases and 15 bases, in that order; junction bases with no gene match: 9. The CDR3 sequence is 13 residues long. CDR1 and CDR2 from the germline V gene are LNHDA and SQIVND (reference sequence). The CDR3 is CASSISLLAGRFF. For the CDR3, the DNA is TGTGCCAGTAGTATTTCCCTGCTAGCGGGGCGGTTCTTC.

This clone was seen more than once but under ten times. V is TRBV27 and J is TRBJ1-2; 8 bases align to TRBD1. V lost 3 bases to trimming and J lost 8 bases; unmatched junction nucleotides: 5. Germline CDR1 reads MNHEY; CDR2 reads SMNVEV (reference sequence). The CDR3 consists of 13 residues. CDR3 sequence (DNA): TGTGCCAGCAGTTTCCGACAGGGGCCCGGCTACACCTTC. This codes for CASSFRQGPGYTF.

The rearrangement uses TRBV3-1 (or the pseudogene TRBV3-2) and TRBJ1-2, with 9 bases identical to TRBD1. Germline CDR1 is LGHDT and CDR2 is YNNKEL (reference sequence). CDR3 length: 16 residues. Trimming cost V 4 bases and J 7 bases; bases outside gene matches: 13. In DNA, the CDR3 is TGTGCCAGCAGCCCCTGGGACAGGGAGAAGAAGTCTGGCTACACCTTC. Translating gives CASSPWDREKKSGYTF.

This clone came up once. This rearrangement joins TRBV19 to TRBJ1-1; 7 bases map to TRBD1. This CDR3 has 12 amino acids. Germline V gene lookup returns CDR1 LNHDA and CDR2 SQIVND (reference sequence). V lost 7 bases, J lost 10 bases, and 9 bases stayed unmatched. Here the CDR3 reads CASTFTSGGAFF. The DNA for the CDR3 is TGTGCCAGTACCTTTACCTCAGGGGGAGCTTTCTTT.